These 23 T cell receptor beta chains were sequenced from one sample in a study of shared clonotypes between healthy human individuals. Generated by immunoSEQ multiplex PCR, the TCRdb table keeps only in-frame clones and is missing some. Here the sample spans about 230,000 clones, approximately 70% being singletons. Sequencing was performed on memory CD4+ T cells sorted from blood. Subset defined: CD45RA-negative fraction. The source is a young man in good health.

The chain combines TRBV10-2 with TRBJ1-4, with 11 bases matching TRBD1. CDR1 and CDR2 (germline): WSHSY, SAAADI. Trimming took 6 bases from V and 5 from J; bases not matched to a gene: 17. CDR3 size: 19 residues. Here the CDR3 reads CASRAGTGGIRRLNEKLFF. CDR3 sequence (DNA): TGCGCCAGCAGGGCCGGGACAGGGGGTATCCGGCGGCTCAATGAAAAACTGTTTTTT.

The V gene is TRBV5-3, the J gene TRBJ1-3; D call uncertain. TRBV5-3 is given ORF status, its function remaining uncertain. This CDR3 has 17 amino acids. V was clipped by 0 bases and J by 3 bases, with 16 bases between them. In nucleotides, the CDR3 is TGTGCCAGAAGCTTGGCCCCGAAGTATGGAAATGGAAACACCATATATTTT. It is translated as CARSLAPKYGNGNTIYF.

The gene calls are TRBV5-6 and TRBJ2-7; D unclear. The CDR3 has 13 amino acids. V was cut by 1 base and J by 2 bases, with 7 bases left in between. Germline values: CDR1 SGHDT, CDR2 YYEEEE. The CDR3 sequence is CASSLYGAYEQYF. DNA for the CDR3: TGTGCCAGCAGCTTGTATGGGGCCTACGAGCAGTACTTC.

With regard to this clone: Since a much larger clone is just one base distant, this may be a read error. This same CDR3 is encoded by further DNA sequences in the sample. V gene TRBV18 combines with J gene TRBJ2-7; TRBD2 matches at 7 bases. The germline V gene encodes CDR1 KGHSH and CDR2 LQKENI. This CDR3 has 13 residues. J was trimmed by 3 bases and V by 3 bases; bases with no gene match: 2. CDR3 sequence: CASSPTSDYEQYF. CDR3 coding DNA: TGTGCCAGCTCACCCACTAGCGACTACGAGCAGTACTTC. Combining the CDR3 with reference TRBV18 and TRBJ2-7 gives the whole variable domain NAGVMQNPRHLVRRRGQEARLRCSPMKGHSHVYWYRQLPEEGLKFMVYLQKENIIDESGMPKERFSAEFPKEGPSILRIQQVVRGDSAAYFCASSPTSDYEQYFGPGTRLTVT.

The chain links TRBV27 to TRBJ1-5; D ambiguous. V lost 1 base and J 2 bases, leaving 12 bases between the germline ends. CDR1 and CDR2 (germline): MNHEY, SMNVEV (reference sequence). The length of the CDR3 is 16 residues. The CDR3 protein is CASSLLRAEGNQPQHF. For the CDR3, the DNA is TGTGCCAGCAGTTTATTGAGGGCGGAAGGCAATCAGCCCCAGCATTTT.

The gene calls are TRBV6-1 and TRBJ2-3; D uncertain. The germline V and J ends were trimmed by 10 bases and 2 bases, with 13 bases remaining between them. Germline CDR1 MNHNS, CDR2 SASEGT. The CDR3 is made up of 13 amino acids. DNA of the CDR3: TGTGCCACCGTAGGGTCCTACACAGATACGCAGTATTTT. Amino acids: CATVGSYTDTQYF.

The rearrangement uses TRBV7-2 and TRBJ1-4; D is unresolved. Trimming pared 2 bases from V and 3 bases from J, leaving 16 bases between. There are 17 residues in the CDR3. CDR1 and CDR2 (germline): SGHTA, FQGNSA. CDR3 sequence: CASSLLPPAAANEKLFF. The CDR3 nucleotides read TGTGCCAGCAGCTTATTACCCCCGGCGGCTGCTAATGAAAAACTGTTTTTT.

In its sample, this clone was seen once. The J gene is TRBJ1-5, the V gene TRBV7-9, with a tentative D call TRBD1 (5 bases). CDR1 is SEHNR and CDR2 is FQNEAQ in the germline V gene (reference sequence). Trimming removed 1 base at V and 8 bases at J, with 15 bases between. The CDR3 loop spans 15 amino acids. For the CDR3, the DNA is TGTGCCAGCAGCTTAGAAGCAGGGTATGAGAAGCCCCAGCATTTT. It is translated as CASSLEAGYEKPQHF.

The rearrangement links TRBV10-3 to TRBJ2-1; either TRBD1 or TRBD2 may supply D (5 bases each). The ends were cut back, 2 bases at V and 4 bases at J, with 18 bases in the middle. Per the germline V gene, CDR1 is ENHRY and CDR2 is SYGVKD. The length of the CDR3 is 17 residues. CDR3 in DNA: TGTGCCATCAGTGAGATGGACTTTACCGGGGCGTACAATGAGCAGTTCTTC. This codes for CAISEMDFTGAYNEQFF.

This chain's CDR3 is CASSSDWGEQYF. The CDR3 nucleotides read TGCGCCAGCAGCTCAGACTGGGGCGAGCAGTACTTC. The chain links TRBV5-1 to TRBJ2-7, with D hard to call. There are 12 residues in the CDR3. Looked up from germline, CDR1 is SGHRS and CDR2 is YFSETQ. V lost 3 bases, J lost 6 bases, and 10 bases lay in between. The complete variable domain, with remaining parts taken from reference TRBV5-1 and TRBJ2-7, reads KAGVTQTPRYLIKTRGQQVTLSCSPISGHRSVSWYQQTPGQGLQFLFEYFSETQRNKGNFPGRFSGRQFSNSRSEMNVSTLELGDSALYLCASSSDWGEQYFGPGTRLTVT.

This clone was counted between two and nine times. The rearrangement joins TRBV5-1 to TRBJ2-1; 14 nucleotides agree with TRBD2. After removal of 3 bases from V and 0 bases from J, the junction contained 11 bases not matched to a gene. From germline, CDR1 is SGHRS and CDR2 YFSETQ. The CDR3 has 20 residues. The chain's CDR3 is CASSSPGLAGGFSSYNEQFF. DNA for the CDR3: TGCGCCAGCAGCTCCCCCGGACTAGCGGGAGGTTTCAGCTCCTACAATGAGCAGTTCTTC. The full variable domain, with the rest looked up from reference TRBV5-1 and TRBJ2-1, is KAGVTQTPRYLIKTRGQQVTLSCSPISGHRSVSWYQQTPGQGLQFLFEYFSETQRNKGNFPGRFSGRQFSNSRSEMNVSTLELGDSALYLCASSSPGLAGGFSSYNEQFFGPGTRLTVL.

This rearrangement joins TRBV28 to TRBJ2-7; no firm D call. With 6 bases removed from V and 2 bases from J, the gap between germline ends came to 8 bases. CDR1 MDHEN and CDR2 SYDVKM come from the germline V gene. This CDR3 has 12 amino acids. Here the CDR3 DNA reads TGTGCCAGCAGCACGCCCCCCTACGAGCAGTACTTC. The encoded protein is CASSTPPYEQYF.

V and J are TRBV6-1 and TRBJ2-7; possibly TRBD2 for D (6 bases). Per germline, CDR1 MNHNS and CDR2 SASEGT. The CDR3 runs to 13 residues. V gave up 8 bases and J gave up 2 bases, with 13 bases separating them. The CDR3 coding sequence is TGTGCCAGCGCCCGGGACTTAACCTACGAGCAGTACTTC. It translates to CASARDLTYEQYF.

CDR3 bases: TGTGCCAGCCGCCCCGGGACAGGGGGAAATGAGCAGTTCTTC. It is translated as CASRPGTGGNEQFF. The chain has TRBV18 and TRBJ2-1; 11 positions match TRBD1. Trimming removed 8 bases from V and 7 bases from J; junction bases left unmatched: 7. The CDR3 is 14 residues long. In germline, CDR1 is KGHSH, CDR2 LQKENI.

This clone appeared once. As DNA, the CDR3 is TGTGCCAGCTCATTGGACAGACTCTCCTACGAGCAGTACTTC. Amino acid sequence: CASSLDRLSYEQYF. The chain recombines TRBV18 with TRBJ2-7; perhaps TRBD1 as D (6 bases). CDR3 length: 14 amino acids. Germline V gene data show CDR1 as KGHSH and CDR2 as LQKENI. With 5 bases removed from V and 0 bases from J, the gap between germline ends came to 11 bases.

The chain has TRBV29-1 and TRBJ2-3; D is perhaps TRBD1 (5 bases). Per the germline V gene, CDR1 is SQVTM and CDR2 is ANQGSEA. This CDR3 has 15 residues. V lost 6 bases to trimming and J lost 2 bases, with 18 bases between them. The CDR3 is CSVPKTATFTDTQYF. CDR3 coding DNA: TGCAGCGTCCCCAAGACAGCCACCTTCACAGATACGCAGTATTTT.

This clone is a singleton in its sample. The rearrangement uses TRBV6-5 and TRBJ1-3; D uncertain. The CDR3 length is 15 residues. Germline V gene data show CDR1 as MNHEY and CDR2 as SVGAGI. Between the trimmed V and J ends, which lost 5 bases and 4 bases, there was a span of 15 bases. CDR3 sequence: CASSGPGSRGNTIYF. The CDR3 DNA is TGTGCCAGCAGTGGACCAGGTTCTCGAGGAAACACCATATATTTT.

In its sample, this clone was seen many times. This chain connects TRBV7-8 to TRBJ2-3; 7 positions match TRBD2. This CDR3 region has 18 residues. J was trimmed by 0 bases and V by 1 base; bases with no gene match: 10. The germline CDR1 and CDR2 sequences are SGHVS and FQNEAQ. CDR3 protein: CASSLVASGGTSTDTQYF. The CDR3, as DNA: TGTGCCAGCAGCTTAGTAGCTAGCGGAGGAACTAGCACAGATACGCAGTATTTT.

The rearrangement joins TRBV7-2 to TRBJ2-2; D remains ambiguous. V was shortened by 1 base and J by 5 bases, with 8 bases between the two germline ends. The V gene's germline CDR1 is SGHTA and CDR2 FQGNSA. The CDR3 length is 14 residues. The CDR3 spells CASSLGSTTGELFF. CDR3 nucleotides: TGTGCCAGCAGCTTAGGGTCGACAACCGGGGAGCTGTTTTTT.

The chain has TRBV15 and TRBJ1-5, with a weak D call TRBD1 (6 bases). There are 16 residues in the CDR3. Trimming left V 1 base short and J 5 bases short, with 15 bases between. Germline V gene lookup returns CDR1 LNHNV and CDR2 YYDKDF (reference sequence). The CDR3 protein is CATSRGGGDSHQPQHF. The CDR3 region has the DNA TGTGCCACCAGCAGAGGGGGGGGCGACTCCCATCAGCCCCAGCATTTT.

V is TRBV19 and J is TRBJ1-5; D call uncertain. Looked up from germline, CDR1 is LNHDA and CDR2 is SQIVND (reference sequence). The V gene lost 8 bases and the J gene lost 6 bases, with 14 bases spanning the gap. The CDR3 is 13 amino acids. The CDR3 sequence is CASDYTDGQPQHF. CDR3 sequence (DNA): TGTGCCAGTGACTACACCGATGGTCAGCCCCAGCATTTT.

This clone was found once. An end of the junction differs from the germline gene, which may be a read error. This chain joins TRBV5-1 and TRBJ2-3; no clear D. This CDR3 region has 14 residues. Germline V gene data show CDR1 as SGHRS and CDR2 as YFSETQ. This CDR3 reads CASTLRSSTDTQYF. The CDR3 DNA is TGCGCCAGCACCTTGAGGTCTAGCACAGATACGCAGTATTTT. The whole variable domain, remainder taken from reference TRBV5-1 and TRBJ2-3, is KAGVTQTPRYLIKTRGQQVTLSCSPISGHRSVSWYQQTPGQGLQFLFEYFSETQRNKGNFPGRFSGRQFSNSRSEMNVSTLELGDSALYLCASTLRSSTDTQYFGPGTRLTVL.

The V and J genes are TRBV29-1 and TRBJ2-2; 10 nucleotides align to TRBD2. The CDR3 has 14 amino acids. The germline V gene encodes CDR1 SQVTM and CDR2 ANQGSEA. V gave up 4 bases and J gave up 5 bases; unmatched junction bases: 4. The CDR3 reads CSVGVTSGTGELFF. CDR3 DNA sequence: TGCAGCGTTGGGGTGACTAGCGGGACCGGGGAGCTGTTTTTT.